Reported below is one TCR beta chain. The antigen is not known. This specimen belongs to a study of cytomegalovirus exposure and HLA in healthy donors. Study information: The roughly 110 validation repertoires were produced on the same platform as the 650 or so repertoires of the first cohort. This was reported in a later analysis. Whole-study findings and limits: The tendency of first-cohort TCR clusters to co-occur in the roughly 130 validation repertoires emerged from a later analysis.

CDR3 length: 15 amino acids. The germline CDR1 and CDR2 sequences are SEHNR and FQNEAQ (reference sequence). Trimming removed 5 bases from V and 5 bases from J; junction bases left unmatched: 9. The repertoire was sequenced with immunoSEQ multiplex PCR; TCRdb's copy has only in-frame clones and lacks some. Altogether approximately 180,000 clones are present, about nine tenths being singletons, with the ten largest covering roughly 2.5%. The sequenced sample was PBMCs. V and J are TRBV7-9 and TRBJ2-1; 7 bases are shared with TRBD2. The source is a man aged 18 to 35 in good health and CMV-seropositive. DNA for the CDR3: TGTGCCAGCAGCCCACCGACTAGCCCAAACAATGAGCAGTTCTTC. It yields the protein CASSPPTSPNNEQFF.